By sample fraction, the clone carrying this T cell receptor (beta chain) is large. Its specificity is not known. Naive CD4+ cells had CD25+ Tregs removed. Regarding the study as a whole: Greatest tumor Treg TCR overlap was with tumor naive CD4+ cells.

V lost 3 bases to trimming and J lost 7 bases, with 9 bases between them. The CDR3 extends over 12 amino acids. TRBV12-4/TRBJ1-2 clonotypes were amplified with adaptor-ligated barcode primers. One entry per CDR3 protein, called by TCRdb with MiXCR from the multiplex PCR reads. The top ten hold 35% to 40% of the sample, which has roughly 980 distinct CDR3 sequences, approximately 5% seen once. The sequencing input was tumor-infiltrating naive CD4+ T cells sorted from the breast tumor. Regarding subset: naive CD4+ T cells, CD4+CD45RA+CD25-. V gene TRBV12-3 or TRBV12-4 combines with J gene TRBJ1-2; D call uncertain. The sequence came from a female donor with breast cancer. The CDR3 bases are TGTGCCAGCAGTTTGGAGGAAAGTGGCTACACCTTC. It translates to CASSLEESGYTF.